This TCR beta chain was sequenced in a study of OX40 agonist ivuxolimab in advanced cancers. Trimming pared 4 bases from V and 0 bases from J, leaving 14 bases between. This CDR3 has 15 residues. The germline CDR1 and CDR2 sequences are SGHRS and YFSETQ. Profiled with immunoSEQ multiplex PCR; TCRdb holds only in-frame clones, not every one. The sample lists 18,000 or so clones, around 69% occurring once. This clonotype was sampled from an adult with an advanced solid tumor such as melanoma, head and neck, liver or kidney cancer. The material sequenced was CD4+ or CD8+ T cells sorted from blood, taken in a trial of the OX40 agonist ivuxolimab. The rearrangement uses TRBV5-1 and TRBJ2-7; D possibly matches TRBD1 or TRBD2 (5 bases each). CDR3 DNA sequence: TGCGCCAGCAGCCCTACCGGGACGTACTCCTACGAGCAGTACTTC. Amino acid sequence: CASSPTGTYSYEQYF.